The rows below give T cell receptor beta chains drawn from one sample of a study of response to subunit inactivated influenza vaccine. MiXCR, applied by TCRdb to the RT-PCR reads, yields one record per CDR3 protein. This table has hundreds of thousands of distinct CDR3 sequences, about 18% appearing once. Sequenced material: PBMCs from blood, taken about 5 days after vaccination. The receptors derive from a man over 45 who received an inactivated influenza vaccine. Both conserved end residues are part of each CDR3. D genes are given only for firm matches. Rows may omit the clone size; those that give it use once, few, many or a size class.

TRBJ1-2 | TRBV18 | 15 | NA | few | CASSPFRAEGYGYTF | TGTGCCAGCTCACCATTTAGGGCGGAGGGGTATGGCTACACCTTC
TRBJ2-3 | TRBV4-2 | 13 | NA | NA | CASSRSFMDTQYF | TGTGCCAGCAGCCGAAGTTTCATGGATACGCAGTATTTT
TRBJ2-1 | TRBV12-3/TRBV12-4 | 14 | TRBD2 | NA | CASRLAGGHNEQFF | TGTGCCAGCAGACTAGCGGGGGGGCACAATGAGCAGTTCTTC
TRBJ1-2 | TRBV7-2 | 13 | NA | many | CASSSQGYYGYTF | TGTGCCAGCAGCTCCCAGGGCTACTATGGCTACACCTTC
TRBJ2-3 | TRBV5-1 | 15 | NA | few | CASSSSLGGTDTQYF | TGCGCCAGCAGCTCATCGCTCGGGGGCACAGATACGCAGTATTTT
TRBJ1-4 | TRBV5-1 | 15 | NA | NA | CASSLGATSAEKLFF | TGCGCCAGCAGCTTGGGGGCCACCTCGGCGGAAAAACTGTTTTTT
TRBJ2-3 | TRBV7-9 | 12 | NA | many | CASSLSLDTQYF | TGTGCCAGCAGCTTATCCCTTGATACGCAGTATTTT
TRBJ2-2 | TRBV4-2 | 18 | NA | NA | CASSQDGPTRSNTGELFF | TGTGCCAGCAGCCAAGATGGCCCCACTAGATCGAACACCGGGGAGCTGTTTTTT
TRBJ2-3 | TRBV20-1 | 15 | NA | NA | CSAPSAGVDWDTQYF | TGCAGTGCCCCCTCCGCAGGGGTAGACTGGGATACGCAGTATTTT
TRBJ2-5 | TRBV4-2 | 16 | NA | NA | CASSQLGRSFRETQYF | TGTGCCAGCAGCCAACTTGGACGATCGTTTAGGGAGACCCAGTACTTC
TRBJ2-7 | TRBV24-1 | 17 | NA | NA | CATPRNRGRTVRYEQYF | TGTGCCACCCCCCGTAACCGAGGACGGACTGTAAGGTACGAGCAGTACTTC
TRBJ2-5 | TRBV12-3/TRBV12-4 | 13 | NA | many | CASSRQIQETQYF | TGTGCCAGCAGCCGACAGATTCAAGAGACCCAGTACTTC
TRBJ2-4 | TRBV6-1 | 16 | NA | few | CASRDTGLRAKNIQYF | TGTGCCAGCAGAGACACAGGGCTGAGAGCCAAAAACATTCAGTACTTC
TRBJ2-7 | TRBV12-3/TRBV12-4 | 14 | NA | NA | CASSLQGRIYEQYF | TGTGCCAGCAGCCTGCAGGGGAGGATCTACGAGCAGTACTTC
TRBJ2-1 | TRBV6-2/TRBV6-3 | 12 | TRBD1 | few | CASSSTGGGQFF | TGTGCCAGCAGTTCGACAGGGGGCGGGCAGTTCTTC
TRBJ2-7 | TRBV28 | 15 | NA | NA | CASSPGPKSSYEQYF | TGTGCCAGCAGCCCGGGACCGAAGAGCTCCTACGAGCAGTACTTC
TRBJ1-2 | TRBV6-1 | 13 | NA | NA | CASSEDGTYGYTF | TGTGCCAGCAGTGAAGACGGGACCTATGGCTACACCTTC
TRBJ2-2 | TRBV12-3/TRBV12-4 | 16 | NA | NA | CASSLAHGQYTGELFF | TGTGCCAGCAGTTTGGCTCACGGACAGTACACCGGGGAGCTGTTTTTT
TRBJ1-5 | TRBV20-1 | 16 | TRBD1 | NA | CSARGEQGDVRKPQHF | TGCAGTGCTAGAGGGGAACAGGGGGACGTGAGGAAGCCCCAGCATTTT
TRBJ2-5 | TRBV10-3 | 13 | NA | NA | CAISDKWEETQYF | TGTGCCATCAGTGATAAATGGGAGGAGACCCAGTACTTC
TRBJ1-2 | TRBV6-2/TRBV6-3 | 12 | NA | NA | CASGSGYYGYTF | TGTGCCAGCGGGTCGGGATACTATGGCTACACCTTC
TRBJ1-4 | TRBV30 | 15 | TRBD1 | few | CAWSRDRGRGEKLFF | TGTGCCTGGAGTAGAGACAGGGGAAGAGGAGAAAAACTGTTTTTT
TRBJ2-3 | TRBV7-2 | 13 | NA | NA | CASSAYIRDTQYF | TGTGCCAGCAGCGCCTACATACGGGATACGCAGTATTTT
TRBJ2-5 | TRBV7-2 | 15 | NA | NA | CASSLGGAGQETQYF | TGTGCCAGCAGCTTAGGCGGGGCGGGACAGGAGACCCAGTACTTC
TRBJ1-2 | TRBV11-2 | 21 | TRBD1 | NA | CASSSLARSGTGLDKGYGYTF | TGTGCCAGCAGCTCCCTAGCCCGATCCGGGACAGGGTTGGATAAGGGCTATGGCTACACCTTC
TRBJ2-2 | TRBV4-3 | 18 | TRBD2 | NA | CASSQALSGRANTGELFF | TGCGCCAGCAGCCAAGCTCTTAGCGGGAGGGCTAACACCGGGGAGCTGTTTTTT
TRBJ2-3 | TRBV5-1 | 14 | NA | NA | CASSPGDRTDTQYF | TGCGCCAGCAGCCCGGGAGACCGAACAGATACGCAGTATTTT
TRBJ1-2 | TRBV4-2 | 14 | NA | few | CASSQDQGPYGYTF | TGTGCCAGCAGCCAAGATCAGGGGCCCTATGGCTACACCTTC
TRBJ2-1 | TRBV3-1 | 17 | NA | NA | CASSQVTGLLTYNEQFF | TGTGCCAGCAGCCAAGTTACAGGACTACTCACCTACAATGAGCAGTTCTTC
TRBJ1-4 | TRBV6-5 | 15 | NA | few | CASSYDGGGGEKLFF | TGTGCCAGCAGTTACGACGGGGGGGGTGGTGAAAAACTGTTTTTT
TRBJ1-1 | TRBV15 | 16 | TRBD1 | few | CATSRDRTGGNTEAFF | TGTGCCACCAGCAGAGATCGGACAGGGGGAAACACTGAAGCTTTCTTT
TRBJ2-7 | TRBV3-1 | 16 | TRBD1 | few | CASSQESSDRDYEQYF | TGTGCCAGCAGCCAAGAGTCCTCTGACAGGGACTACGAGCAGTACTTC
TRBJ2-3 | TRBV3-1 | 14 | NA | NA | CASSQEVAADTQYF | TGTGCCAGCAGCCAAGAGGTGGCAGCAGATACGCAGTATTTT
TRBJ2-3 | TRBV24-1 | 14 | TRBD2 | many | CATGGGGPTDTQYF | TGTGCCACCGGGGGGGGAGGACCCACAGATACGCAGTATTTT
TRBJ2-5 | TRBV20-1 | 19 | NA | NA | CSARSLGHPRPHSEETQYF | TGCAGTGCTAGATCCCTGGGCCACCCCCGGCCGCATTCTGAAGAGACCCAGTACTTC
TRBJ2-1 | TRBV7-9 | 15 | NA | NA | CASSLVLSPYNEQFF | TGTGCCAGCAGCCTTGTCCTAAGCCCCTACAATGAGCAGTTCTTC
TRBJ1-1 | TRBV6-1 | 17 | NA | few | CASSERIVGRQFDEAFF | TGTGCCAGCAGTGAACGGATCGTAGGTCGACAGTTCGATGAAGCTTTCTTT
TRBJ2-5 | TRBV6-2/TRBV6-3 | 14 | NA | NA | CASSYVSLGETQYF | TGTGCCAGCAGTTACGTTTCCTTAGGAGAGACCCAGTACTTC
TRBJ1-2 | TRBV25-1 | 16 | TRBD1 | few | CASRTPGGASFYGYTF | TGTGCCAGCAGGACTCCAGGGGGCGCAAGTTTTTATGGCTACACCTTC
TRBJ2-3 | TRBV6-5 | 15 | NA | NA | CASSYSAGIPDTQYF | TGTGCCAGCAGTTACTCGGCGGGAATTCCAGATACGCAGTATTTT
TRBJ2-7 | TRBV27 | 14 | NA | NA | CASSLGVPSYEQYF | TGTGCCAGCAGTTTGGGGGTTCCGTCCTACGAGCAGTACTTC
TRBJ1-1 | TRBV5-1 | 15 | TRBD1 | NA | CASSSQGAGSTESFF | TGCGCCAGCAGCTCCCAGGGGGCCGGAAGCACTGAATCTTTCTTT
TRBJ2-1 | TRBV7-2 | 16 | TRBD2 | NA | CASSKLAGSSYNEQFF | TGTGCCAGCAGCAAACTAGCGGGGAGCTCCTACAATGAGCAGTTCTTC
TRBJ1-1 | TRBV28 | 14 | TRBD1 | NA | CASTRTGGRTEAFF | TGTGCCAGCACCCGGACAGGGGGCCGTACTGAAGCTTTCTTT
TRBJ2-2 | TRBV9 | 15 | NA | few | CASSGGYANTGELFF | TGTGCCAGCAGCGGGGGATACGCGAACACCGGGGAGCTGTTTTTT
TRBJ2-7 | TRBV10-2 | 14 | TRBD1 | NA | CASRRTGGNYEQYF | TGCGCCAGCAGGAGGACAGGGGGCAACTACGAGCAGTACTTC
TRBJ2-7 | TRBV19 | 16 | NA | NA | CASSPQVGLTRYEQYF | TGTGCCAGTAGTCCCCAGGTGGGACTCACTCGGTACGAGCAGTACTTC
TRBJ2-7 | TRBV20-1 | 15 | TRBD1 | few | CSARQPGQGTGEQYF | TGCAGTGCTAGACAACCGGGACAGGGGACGGGGGAGCAGTACTTC
TRBJ2-7 | TRBV25-1 | 12 | NA | few | CASSTSSAEQYF | TGTGCCAGCAGTACATCTAGCGCCGAGCAGTACTTC
TRBJ2-1 | TRBV5-5 | 16 | NA | few | CASSGGEGAVYNEQFF | TGTGCCAGCAGCGGGGGGGAGGGGGCCGTCTACAATGAGCAGTTCTTC
TRBJ2-7 | TRBV5-1 | 14 | TRBD1 | few | CASRKGTEDYEQYF | TGCGCCAGCAGGAAGGGGACAGAAGACTACGAGCAGTACTTC
TRBJ1-1 | TRBV20-1 | 15 | NA | few | CSARDYYGGNTEAFF | TGCAGTGCTAGAGATTATTACGGCGGGAACACTGAAGCTTTCTTT
TRBJ2-5 | TRBV5-1 | 14 | NA | NA | CASSSTPSQETQYF | TGCGCCAGCAGCTCGACTCCTTCCCAAGAGACCCAGTACTTC
TRBJ2-1 | TRBV4-3 | 15 | TRBD2 | many | CASSQVAGVANEQFF | TGCGCCAGCAGCCAGGTTGCGGGAGTTGCTAATGAGCAGTTCTTC